A selection of T cell receptor beta chains follows, all from one sample in a study of control samples from healthy donors and cancer patients. The method was immunoSEQ multiplex PCR; TCRdb's version includes in-frame clones alone and lacks a portion of them. The sample contains around 180,000 clones, 70% to 90% of which appear only once. The sequencing sample was made of blood. The receptors were gathered from a woman aged 30 to 39 in good health. Both conserved end residues are part of each CDR3. A D gene is named only where the DNA matches it firmly. Size is stated for part of the rows, as once, few or many counts, or as a class when the clone is expanded.

size,D,V,J,DNA,CDR3
.,TRBD1,TRBV30,TRBJ1-4,TGTGCCTGGAGTGTGGGACAGGGGGGTGAAAAACTGTTTTTT,CAWSVGQGGEKLFF
.,TRBD1,TRBV24-1,TRBJ2-2,TGTGCCACCAGTGGGACAGGGTTTGTCGGGGAGCTGTTTTTT,CATSGTGFVGELFF
.,.,TRBV6-1,TRBJ1-6,TGTGCCAGCAGTGAAGTGGGGCCCCTCCACTTT,CASSEVGPLHF
.,TRBD1,TRBV3-1/TRBV3-2,TRBJ1-1,TGTGCCAGCAGCTATCAGGGGGGGACTGAAGCTTTCTTT,CASSYQGGTEAFF
.,.,TRBV19,TRBJ1-4,TGTGCCAGTAGTGGGGGCCCTACTGAAAAACTGTTTTTT,CASSGGPTEKLFF
few,.,TRBV7-6,TRBJ1-3,TGTGCCAGCAGCTTGACTGAAGGAAACACCATATATTTT,CASSLTEGNTIYF
.,TRBD1,TRBV7-9,TRBJ1-1,TGTGCCAGCAGCTTGAACAGGGGTGTTAACACTGAAGCTTTCTTT,CASSLNRGVNTEAFF
.,TRBD2,TRBV5-1,TRBJ2-1,TGCGCCAGCAGCTTGGCGTCGGGGGGGAATGAGCAGTTCTTC,CASSLASGGNEQFF
.,TRBD1,TRBV5-6,TRBJ2-2,TGTGCCAGCACTGAAAGGACAGGCGGAATGGCCGGGGAGCTGTTTTTT,CASTERTGGMAGELFF
.,TRBD1,TRBV6-2/TRBV6-3,TRBJ1-2,TGTGCCAGCAGCGATACGGGACAGATCTATGGCTACACCTTC,CASSDTGQIYGYTF
.,.,TRBV19,TRBJ2-3,TGTGCCAGTAGTATCGGTTTCGGGAGCACAGATACGCAGTATTTT,CASSIGFGSTDTQYF
once,TRBD1,TRBV28,TRBJ1-2,TGTGCCAGCAGTTCACAGACAGGGAGGTTGAATGGCTACACCTTC,CASSSQTGRLNGYTF
.,.,TRBV14,TRBJ2-4,TGTGCCAGCAGCCAAGATTCCAAAAACATTCAGTACTTC,CASSQDSKNIQYF
.,.,TRBV19,TRBJ1-5,TGTGCCAGTAGTATAGACAGGCCTAATCAGCCCCAGCATTTT,CASSIDRPNQPQHF
once,.,TRBV6-4,TRBJ2-2,TGTGCCAGCAGTGAACAGGGGAACACCGGGGAGCTGTTTTTT,CASSEQGNTGELFF
.,TRBD2,TRBV19,TRBJ2-3,TGTGCCAGTAGTCTCACTAGCGGTTCTGCAGATACGCAGTATTTT,CASSLTSGSADTQYF
.,.,TRBV4-1,TRBJ1-1,TGCGCCAGCAGCCGAACAGGCGGCACTGAAGCTTTCTTT,CASSRTGGTEAFF
.,.,TRBV7-9,TRBJ2-1,TGTGCCAGCAGCTTAGGAGGCTTCCTGAATGAGCAGTTCTTC,CASSLGGFLNEQFF
.,.,TRBV7-8,TRBJ1-2,TGTGCCAGCAGCTCCTGGGGCGATATTAACTATGGCTACACCTTC,CASSSWGDINYGYTF
.,.,TRBV7-2,TRBJ1-3,TGTGCCAGCAGCCCGCAGAGGGCTAGCTCTGGAAACACCATATATTTT,CASSPQRASSGNTIYF
.,TRBD1,TRBV5-1,TRBJ1-2,TGCGCCAGCAGCGCCCGGGACAGGGGTCCGGACGGCTACACCTTC,CASSARDRGPDGYTF
.,TRBD1,TRBV9,TRBJ2-1,TGTGCCAGCAGCGTTGGGACAGCTGTTAACAATGAGCAGTTCTTC,CASSVGTAVNNEQFF
.,.,TRBV11-2,TRBJ2-7,TGTGCCAGCAGCTTATTGTCCGGGGTCTACGAGCAGTACTTC,CASSLLSGVYEQYF
.,.,TRBV5-1,TRBJ2-3,TGCGCCAGCAGGACGGGCCTCGGCCTTGGTTATACGCAGTATTTT,CASRTGLGLGYTQYF
.,.,TRBV19,TRBJ1-6,TGTGCCAGTAGTATACTTTTCAGCAGCACCGGTTCACCCCTCCACTTT,CASSILFSSTGSPLHF
few,.,TRBV19,TRBJ2-2,TGTGCCAGTAGTATAGCTGGGGGCGGAGGGGAGCTGTTTTTT,CASSIAGGGGELFF
.,.,TRBV9,TRBJ2-1,TGTGCCAGCGCCCGCTCCGGACCCTACAATGAGCAGTTCTTC,CASARSGPYNEQFF
.,TRBD1,TRBV2,TRBJ1-1,TGTGCCAGCAGCCTTTCAGGGGGGGGGAACACTGAAGCTTTCTTT,CASSLSGGGNTEAFF
once,.,TRBV19,TRBJ2-1,TGTGCCAGTAGTATAGGGGGGAACAATGAGCAGTTCTTC,CASSIGGNNEQFF